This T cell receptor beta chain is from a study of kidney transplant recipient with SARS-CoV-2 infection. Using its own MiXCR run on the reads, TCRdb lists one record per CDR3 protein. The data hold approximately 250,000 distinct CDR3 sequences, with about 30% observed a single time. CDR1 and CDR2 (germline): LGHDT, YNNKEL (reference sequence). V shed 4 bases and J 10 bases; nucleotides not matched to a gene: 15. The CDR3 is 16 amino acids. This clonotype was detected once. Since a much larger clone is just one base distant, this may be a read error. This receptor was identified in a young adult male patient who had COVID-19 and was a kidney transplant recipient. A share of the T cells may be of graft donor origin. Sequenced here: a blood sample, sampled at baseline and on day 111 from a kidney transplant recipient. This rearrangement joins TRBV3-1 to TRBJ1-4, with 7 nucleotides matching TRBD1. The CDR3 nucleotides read TGTGCCAGCAGCCCACCGTGGCCTTCCCAGGGGGGAAAACTGTTTTTT. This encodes CASSPPWPSQGGKLFF.